This T cell receptor (beta chain) was obtained from a study of T cell responses to AZD1222 COVID-19 vaccine. The protocol was immunoSEQ multiplex PCR, while the TCRdb copy is restricted to in-frame clones and leaves out a portion. The table shows about 200,000 clones, with approximately 92% occurring only once. For this clone: Its antigen remains unidentified.

Findings of the study overall: It was only after the peak T cell response that any repertoires were sampled.

This TCR came from an adult who received the MenACWY meningococcal vaccine as a control. Sequencing was performed on peripheral blood, taken 28 days after the second dose of the MenACWY control vaccine.

CDR3 loop: CASSRTTGALNTEAFF. The CDR3 nucleotides read TGTGCCAGCAGCCGGACGACAGGGGCTCTGAACACTGAAGCTTTCTTT. The rearrangement joins TRBV9 to TRBJ1-1, with TRBD1 matching over 8 bases. Germline assignment: CDR1 SGDLS and CDR2 YYNGEE. The CDR3 is made up of 16 amino acids. V lost 4 bases, J lost 0 bases, and 8 bases stayed unmatched.